This T cell receptor (beta chain) came from a study of OX40 agonist ivuxolimab in advanced cancers. Study-wide points: Antigen specificity remained undetermined for the expanded peripheral T cells. In general, CD8+ T cells held more expanded clones than CD4+ did, on average. At doses 0.1 to 3.0 mg/kg, CD4+ and CD8+ clones expanded.

The data were produced by immunoSEQ multiplex PCR, yet TCRdb's version contains in-frame clones alone and is incomplete. The table includes 59,000 or so clones, over 80% detected once. Notes on this clone: Its cognate antigen is unknown.

Trimming took off 2 bases at V and 4 bases at J, with 13 bases between the two ends. CDR3 size: 15 residues. Per the germline V gene, CDR1 is LNHDA and CDR2 is SQIVND (reference sequence). This rearrangement joins TRBV19 to TRBJ2-3; D is perhaps TRBD1 (5 bases). Sequencing used CD4+ or CD8+ T cells sorted from blood, obtained in a trial of the OX40 agonist ivuxolimab. This receptor was identified in an adult with an advanced solid tumor such as melanoma, head and neck, liver or kidney cancer. The DNA for the CDR3 is TGTGCCAGTAGTATAACAGGCGTAATGGCAGATACGCAGTATTTT. This sequence encodes CASSITGVMADTQYF.